Presented here are 15 T cell receptor beta chains from one specimen sequenced in a study of T cells in Graves' hyperthyroidism and ophthalmopathy. Amplification yielded TCR beta CDR3 regions, with RNA transcripts as the source. First-round RT-PCR of the TCR CDR3 relied on the HTBI primer set. TCRdb independently ran MiXCR on the multiplex PCR reads; one entry per CDR3 protein. The data hold roughly 630,000 distinct CDR3 sequences, with 15% to 17% observed a single time. Sequencing input: blood. These receptors were collected from a woman in her thirties with Graves' hyperthyroidism.

This chain connects TRBV20-1 to TRBJ2-7; 9 positions agree with TRBD2. Per the germline V gene, CDR1 is DFQATT and CDR2 is SNEGSKA (reference sequence). V trimming: 6 bases; J trimming: 1 base; junction bases outside the gene matches: 7. The CDR3 is made up of 14 amino acids. CDR3 loop: CSASGTSSSYEQYF. For the CDR3, the DNA is TGCAGTGCGTCCGGGACTAGCTCTTCCTACGAGCAGTACTTC.

J is TRBJ2-1 and V is TRBV4-1; 8 bases are shared with TRBD2. Germline V gene data show CDR1 as MGHRA and CDR2 as YSYEKL. J was trimmed by 0 bases and V by 6 bases; bases with no gene match: 10. The CDR3 loop spans 17 amino acids. The CDR3 DNA follows: TGCGCCAGCAGTCGGCTACCTAGCGGGTTCTCCTACAATGAGCAGTTCTTC. It yields the protein CASSRLPSGFSYNEQFF.

This clonotype was detected many times. V and J are TRBV5-1 and TRBJ2-7, with D perhaps matching TRBD1 or TRBD2 (5 bases each). Germline-derived CDR1 and CDR2 are SGHRS and YFSETQ. With 4 bases removed from V and 3 bases from J, the gap between germline ends came to 14 bases. This CDR3 contains 14 residues. CDR3 residues: CASSPGTGNYEQYF. CDR3 in DNA: TGCGCCAGCAGCCCCGGGACGGGAAACTACGAGCAGTACTTC.

This clonotype was counted only a few times. The J gene is TRBJ2-5, the V gene TRBV6-2 or TRBV6-3; 12 bases agree with TRBD2. J gave up 5 bases and V 0 bases, and 7 bases lay outside the gene matches. The CDR3 runs 17 residues. Germline V gene lookup returns CDR1 MNHEY and CDR2 SVGEGT. The chain's CDR3 is CASSYSPSGRGEETQYF. CDR3 coding DNA: TGTGCCAGCAGTTACTCCCCTAGCGGGAGGGGGGAGGAGACCCAGTACTTC.

This clonotype was seen ten or more times. Written as DNA, the CDR3 is TGCAGTGCTTTTATGAGCGGGAGCACAGATACGCAGTATTTT. Its translation: CSAFMSGSTDTQYF. The V gene is TRBV20-1, the J gene TRBJ2-3; D is possibly TRBD2 (6 bases). CDR1 and CDR2 (germline): DFQATT, SNEGSKA (reference sequence). Trimming took off 5 bases at V and 0 bases at J, with 12 bases between the two ends. CDR3 length: 14 residues.

In its sample, this clonotype was seen a few times. The chain employs TRBV19 and TRBJ2-1; 10 bases fit TRBD2. Losses at the gene ends were 6 bases for V and 4 bases for J; bases not matched to a gene: 9. The CDR3 has 16 amino acids. Germline values: CDR1 LNHDA, CDR2 SQIVND (reference sequence). The CDR3, as DNA: TGTGCCAGTAGACCTAGAGCGGGAGGGCCTTACAATGAGCAGTTCTTC. Translating gives CASRPRAGGPYNEQFF.

This clonotype was counted at least ten times. The CDR3 protein is CASSLVATSGGNEQFF. The CDR3 bases are TGTGCCAGCAGCTTAGTAGCAACTAGCGGGGGAAATGAGCAGTTCTTC. The V gene is TRBV11-2, the J gene TRBJ2-1; 11 nucleotides line up with TRBD2. Trimming at V came to 1 base and at J to 7 bases, leaving 6 bases not matched to a gene. The length of the CDR3 is 16 residues. Germline V gene sequence: CDR1 SGHAT, CDR2 FQNNGV.

V usage is TRBV2 and J usage is TRBJ2-4, with D hard to call. The CDR3 covers 15 residues. Trimming pared 5 bases from V and 0 bases from J, leaving 11 bases between. Looked up from germline, CDR1 is SNHLY and CDR2 is FYNNEI. CDR3 protein: CASSKGTLAKNIQYF. CDR3 DNA sequence: TGTGCCAGCAGTAAAGGTACCCTAGCCAAAAACATTCAGTACTTC.

The table lists this clonotype with a few counts. The rearrangement uses TRBV19 and TRBJ2-7; 7 nucleotides align to TRBD1. The CDR3 loop spans 13 amino acids. Per germline, CDR1 LNHDA and CDR2 SQIVND (reference sequence). Germline trimming cut 7 bases from V and 5 bases from J; bases unmatched to any gene: 8. This chain's CDR3 is CASTQGIGDEQYF. CDR3 coding DNA: TGTGCCAGTACACAGGGGATTGGTGACGAGCAGTACTTC.

This clonotype was seen ten or more times. The V and J genes are TRBV20-1 and TRBJ1-2; tentative D call: TRBD1 (6 bases). V lost 3 bases and J lost 2, with 10 bases in between. The CDR3 is 13 residues long. The V gene's germline CDR1 is DFQATT and CDR2 SNEGSKA (reference sequence). CDR3 residues: CSARDSRNYGYTF. The DNA for the CDR3 is TGCAGTGCTAGGGACAGTCGGAACTATGGCTACACCTTC.

This clonotype was detected many times. V and J are TRBV10-3 and TRBJ2-1, with 10 nucleotides matching TRBD1. J gave up 4 bases and V 4 bases, and 1 base lay outside the gene matches. Germline V gives CDR1 ENHRY, CDR2 SYGVKD. The CDR3 contains 14 residues. Here the CDR3 DNA reads TGTGCCATCAGTGGGACAGGGGGGTACAATGAGCAGTTCTTC. Translated, it gives CAISGTGGYNEQFF.

This clonotype was detected ten times or more. The chain is built from TRBV11-3 and TRBJ2-3, with TRBD1 matching 8 bases. The CDR3 runs to 16 residues. CDR1 SGHNT and CDR2 YENEEA come from the germline V gene. V lost 5 bases, J lost 4 bases, and 11 bases stayed unmatched. CDR3 loop: CASSIRQGAWADTQYF. DNA of the CDR3: TGTGCCAGCAGCATCCGTCAGGGGGCGTGGGCAGATACGCAGTATTTT.

The chain couples TRBV28 to TRBJ2-7; 7 positions match TRBD2. V shed 5 bases and J 2 bases; nucleotides not matched to a gene: 12. The CDR3 length is 16 residues. Looked up from germline, CDR1 is MDHEN and CDR2 is SYDVKM. CDR3 sequence reads: CASSPVWGRGAYEQYF. CDR3 DNA: TGTGCCAGCAGTCCGGTTTGGGGGAGGGGTGCCTACGAGCAGTACTTC.

In this sample, this clonotype turned up many times. The chain is built from TRBV3-1 and TRBJ1-1, with unresolved D. The CDR3 covers 14 residues. Looked up from germline, CDR1 is LGHDT and CDR2 is YNNKEL (reference sequence). V lost 2 bases and J lost 4, with 11 bases in between. This chain's CDR3 is CASSQPSGITEAFF. CDR3 bases: TGTGCCAGCAGCCAACCTTCGGGGATCACTGAAGCTTTCTTT.

The sample holds many counts of this clonotype. This chain uses TRBV20-1 with TRBJ2-7; TRBD1 aligns across 8 bases. Germline CDR1 reads DFQATT; CDR2 reads SNEGSKA (reference sequence). This CDR3 is 12 amino acids long. As DNA, the CDR3 is TGCCCGAGGAGGACAGGGATCTACGAGCAGTACTTC. It is translated as CPRRTGIYEQYF.